Ten or more counts support the clone carrying this TCR beta chain. TCRdb processed the reads anew with MiXCR; each CDR3 protein has one entry. The table includes under 250,000 distinct CDR3 sequences, under 35% detected once. The data were obtained in a study of kidney transplant recipient with SARS-CoV-2 infection. Trimming left V 6 bases short and J 4 bases short, with 23 bases between. CDR1 is KGHDR, CDR2 SFDVKD, per germline. This CDR3 region has 17 residues. The sequence came from a young adult male patient who had COVID-19 and was a kidney transplant recipient. Some T cells may be provided by the graft donor. The chain carries TRBV24-1 and TRBJ1-2; D unresolved. Here the sequenced sample was a blood sample, taken at baseline and on roughly day 110 from a kidney transplant recipient. The CDR3, as DNA: TGTGCCACCAGTTGGACTGCTAGTACCAGAAAGACCTATGGCTACACCTTC. Protein: CATSWTASTRKTYGYTF.